In its sample, the clone carrying this TCR beta chain was seen many times. Genomic DNA, the template, was used for profiling of the TCR beta VDJ and CDR3. TCRdb used MiXCR to reprocess the reads, holding one entry per CDR3 protein. The sample holds 75,000 to 90,000 distinct CDR3 sequences, under 50% seen once. The V gene's germline CDR1 is SGDLS and CDR2 YYNGEE. The length of the CDR3 is 14 residues. The germline V and J ends were trimmed by 0 bases and 0 bases, with 5 bases remaining between them. This sample was taken from a study of CD8+CD57+ T cells in acquired aplastic anemia. About the research overall: Average CD4+ read depth in healthy donors was about 9.8 million reads.

Sequencing input: sorted CD4+, CD8+, or CD8+CD57+ T cells (not recorded which) from PBMCs. V gene TRBV9 combines with J gene TRBJ2-3; D is uncertain. This sequence was found in a human donor in good health, serving as a control. The CDR3 region is CASSVVDSTDTQYF. DNA of the CDR3: TGTGCCAGCAGCGTAGTGGATAGCACAGATACGCAGTATTTT. The variable domain in full, completed from reference TRBV9 and TRBJ2-3, reads DSGVTQTPKHLITATGQRVTLRCSPRSGDLSVYWYQQSLDQGLQFLIQYYNGEERAKGNILERFSAQQFPDLHSELNLSSLELGDSALYFCASSVVDSTDTQYFGPGTRLTVL.